The 18 T cell receptor beta chains below all came from one sample that was sequenced in a study of blood T cell repertoires in COVID-19. TCRdb's copy holds only in-frame clones and misses some; the assay was immunoSEQ multiplex PCR. The sample has about 200,000 clones, approximately 89% seen once. Source material: peripheral blood. These receptors originate from a woman in her 40s with acute or convalescent COVID-19.

This clone was picked up one time. The V call is TRBV6-1, the J call TRBJ1-6; 8 bases align to TRBD1. V shed 3 bases and J 13 bases; nucleotides not matched to a gene: 11. CDR1 and CDR2 from the germline V gene are MNHNS and SASEGT. There are 15 residues in the CDR3. The CDR3 DNA follows: TGTGCCAGCAGTGAGTGGGCGGGACAGGTGGATCCCCTCCACTTT. Its protein is CASSEWAGQVDPLHF.

This clone is a singleton in its sample. The rearrangement uses TRBV18 and TRBJ1-6, with D possibly matching TRBD1 (5 bases). CDR1 and CDR2 (germline): KGHSH, LQKENI. The CDR3 covers 16 residues. V was clipped by 6 bases and J by 9 bases, with 21 bases between them. The CDR3 sequence is CASSPRSDSLVSPLHF. CDR3 coding DNA: TGTGCCAGCTCCCCTAGGTCCGACAGTTTGGTTTCACCCCTCCACTTT.

The CDR3 bases are TGTGCCAGCAGCACTGGGCCATACGAGCAGTACGTC. This sequence encodes CASSTGPYEQYV. The chain couples TRBV5-6 to TRBJ2-7, with D hard to call. Germline CDR1 is SGHDT and CDR2 is YYEEEE. This CDR3 has 12 residues. The ends were cut back, 4 bases at V and 4 bases at J, with 9 bases in the middle.

The chain recombines TRBV15 with TRBJ2-7; D may be TRBD1 (5 bases). The CDR3 is made up of 14 amino acids. V lost 5 bases and J 6 bases, leaving 17 bases between the germline ends. Germline assignment: CDR1 LNHNV and CDR2 YYDKDF (reference sequence). CDR3 sequence (DNA): TGTGCCACCAGCGATACCAGAACAGGTTCCGAGCAGTACGTC. It yields the protein CATSDTRTGSEQYV.

The chain has TRBV3-1 (or the pseudogene TRBV3-2) and TRBJ1-2; 8 nucleotides align to TRBD1. Trimming removed 4 bases from V and 10 bases from J; junction bases left unmatched: 5. This CDR3 has 12 residues. Germline V gene data show CDR1 as LGHDT and CDR2 as YNNKEL (reference sequence). The CDR3 region has the DNA TGTGCCAGCAGCCTGGACAGGGCGGCCTACACCTTC. Translation gives CASSLDRAAYTF.

This clone was detected only a few times. The chain carries TRBV12-3 or TRBV12-4 and TRBJ1-1; D is unresolved. The CDR3 spans 12 residues. The germline V and J ends were trimmed by 5 bases and 11 bases, with 15 bases remaining between them. The CDR3 loop reads CASSRPGFWAFF. The CDR3 coding sequence is TGTGCCAGCAGTCGCCCGGGGTTTTGGGCTTTCTTT.

The chain has TRBV5-4 and TRBJ2-5, with 16 bases identical to TRBD2. CDR1 is SGHNT and CDR2 is YYREEE in the germline V gene (reference sequence). There are 17 residues in the CDR3. Germline trimming cut 4 bases from V and 5 bases from J; bases unmatched to any gene: 8. The CDR3 DNA reads as TGTGCCAGCAGCCCGGGACTAGCGGGGGGGCCAGAGGAGACCCAGTACTTC. It yields the protein CASSPGLAGGPEETQYF.

The gene calls are TRBV13 and TRBJ2-1, with 14 bases lining up with TRBD2. V was clipped by 6 bases and J by 0 bases; unmatched bases: 4. This CDR3 is 17 amino acids long. Germline values: CDR1 PRHDT, CDR2 FYEKMQ (reference sequence). CDR3 DNA: TGTGCCAGCAGAACCGGGACTAGCGGGGGCTCCTACAATGAGCAGTTCTTC. Encoded protein: CASRTGTSGGSYNEQFF.

This clone was seen once. The rearrangement links TRBV7-8 to TRBJ1-1; D gene uncertain. CDR3 size: 16 residues. The germline gives CDR1 SGHVS, CDR2 FQNEAQ. Trimming left V 10 bases short and J 0 bases short, with 21 bases between. For the CDR3, the DNA is TGTGCCACCCTAGCCGGGAATCTTGGGATGAACACTGAAGCTTTCTTT. Amino acid sequence: CATLAGNLGMNTEAFF.

The CDR3 DNA is TGTGCCAGCAGCCAAGGGACGGGGAACTATGGCTACACCTTC. This encodes CASSQGTGNYGYTF. The J gene is TRBJ1-2, the V gene TRBV14; D is undetermined. The CDR3 totals 14 residues. V was cut by 1 base and J by 2 bases, with 8 bases left in between. The germline CDR1 and CDR2 sequences are SGHDN and FVKESK. Complete variable domain (other parts from reference TRBV14 and TRBJ1-2): EAGVTQFPSHSVIEKGQTVTLRCDPISGHDNLYWYRRVMGKEIKFLLHFVKESKQDESGMPNNRFLAERTGGTYSTLKVQPAELEDSGVYFCASSQGTGNYGYTFGSGTRLTVV.

This chain links TRBV9 with TRBJ2-1, with TRBD2 matching 11 bases. Germline V lookup: CDR1 SGDLS, CDR2 YYNGEE. The length of the CDR3 is 15 residues. V gave up 2 bases and J gave up 7 bases; unmatched junction bases: 5. CDR3 coding DNA: TGTGCCAGCAGCGTCGTAGCGGGGGGGGTTAATGAGCAGTTCTTC. As protein: CASSVVAGGVNEQFF.

The chain links TRBV5-1 to TRBJ1-1; 7 positions agree with TRBD1. The germline V gene encodes CDR1 SGHRS and CDR2 YFSETQ. CDR3 length: 14 residues. Unmatched junction bases numbered 4, after V lost 0 bases and J lost 5 bases. The CDR3 DNA reads TGCGCCAGCAGCTTGGTCCAGGGGGGAACTGAAGCTTTCTTT. This translates into CASSLVQGGTEAFF.

This clone turned up a few times. The rearrangement uses TRBV19 and TRBJ1-1; the D gene is possibly TRBD1 (6 bases). The V gene's germline CDR1 is LNHDA and CDR2 SQIVND (reference sequence). The CDR3 is 12 amino acids. The V and J ends lost 6 bases and 4 bases respectively, with 9 bases between them. In nucleotides, the CDR3 is TGTGCCAGTAGCTCAGGGGCCACTGAAGCTTTCTTT. Its protein product is CASSSGATEAFF. Supplemented by reference TRBV19 and TRBJ1-1, the full variable domain reads DGGITQSPKYLFRKEGQNVTLSCEQNLNHDAMYWYRQDPGQGLRLIYYSQIVNDFQKGDIAEGYSVSREKKESFPLTVTSAQKNPTAFYLCASSSGATEAFFGQGTRLTVV.

The chain has TRBV14 and TRBJ2-1, with D maybe TRBD2 (6 bases). Trimming removed 1 base from V and 2 bases from J, with 12 bases in between. CDR3 length: 16 residues. Germline lookup yields CDR1 SGHDN and CDR2 FVKESK. The CDR3, as DNA: TGTGCCAGCAGCCAAGGTGGTAGCGGTACCTACAATGAGCAGTTCTTC. Translated: CASSQGGSGTYNEQFF.

The CDR3 region is CASSPTDNQPQHF. In DNA form, the CDR3 reads TGTGCCAGCAGCCCGACAGACAATCAGCCCCAGCATTTT. The V and J genes are TRBV3-1 (or the pseudogene TRBV3-2) and TRBJ1-5; D is perhaps TRBD1 (5 bases). V lost 4 bases, J lost 3 bases, and 7 bases lay in between. CDR1 LGHDT and CDR2 YNNKEL come from the germline V gene (reference sequence). The CDR3 loop spans 13 amino acids.

The chain uses TRBV19 and TRBJ1-5; no reliable D call. Trimming stripped 5 bases from V and 4 bases from J, with 6 bases between. Germline V CDR1 and CDR2: LNHDA, SQIVND (reference sequence). The CDR3 covers 12 residues. The CDR3 nucleotides are TGTGCCAGTAGTGGCAAAAATCAGCCCCAGCATTTT. Amino acid sequence: CASSGKNQPQHF.

This clone was recorded once. The chain is built from TRBV27 and TRBJ1-3; tentative D call: TRBD1 (6 bases). V was cut by 6 bases and J by 2 bases, with 8 bases left in between. This CDR3 is built from 13 residues. Germline CDR1 MNHEY, CDR2 SMNVEV (reference sequence). The CDR3 coding sequence is TGTGCCAGCAGGCGGACAGCTGGAAACACCATATATTTT. Its translation is CASRRTAGNTIYF.

This rearrangement joins TRBV9 to TRBJ2-1; the match to TRBD2 covers 13 bases. Germline V gene data show CDR1 as SGDLS and CDR2 as YYNGEE. This CDR3 comprises 16 residues. V was pared by 3 bases and J by 6 bases, with 6 bases of the junction left unmatched. CDR3 sequence (DNA): TGTGCCAGCAGCGCAACTAGCGGGGGGGCTGCCAATGAGCAGTTCTTC. This translates into CASSATSGGAANEQFF.